One and the same sample provided the 2 T cell receptor beta chains below, sequenced in a study of blood T cell repertoires in COVID-19. Assay used: immunoSEQ multiplex PCR; TCRdb lists only in-frame clones, some missing. The top ten hold approximately 12% of the sample, which has 180,000 or so clones, roughly 81% seen once. The sample taken for sequencing was peripheral blood. The receptors originated from a woman older than 75 with COVID-19, enrolled during active disease.

This rearrangement joins TRBV19 to TRBJ1-1; no clear D. There are 12 residues in the CDR3. The V and J ends lost 3 bases and 7 bases respectively, with 9 bases between them. The germline CDR1 and CDR2 sequences are LNHDA and SQIVND (reference sequence). In nucleotides, the CDR3 is TGTGCCAGTAGTATGGGCATCCTTGAAGCTTTCTTT. Protein sequence: CASSMGILEAFF.

V gene TRBV10-3 combines with J gene TRBJ2-7; D is undetermined. The CDR3 sequence is 16 residues long. The V end lost 2 bases, the J end lost 0 bases, and 14 bases lay between the germline ends. Germline CDR1 and CDR2: ENHRY and SYGVKD. DNA for the CDR3: TGTGCCATCAGTGAGGTTGCGGAGCTCAGCTCCTACGAGCAGTACTTC. Its protein is CAISEVAELSSYEQYF.